This T cell receptor (beta chain) emerged from a study of CD8 T cells in Susac syndrome. The CDR3 spans 13 residues. Trimming cost V 6 bases and J 4 bases, with 12 bases left between them. CDR1 SEHNR and CDR2 FQNEAQ come from the germline V gene (reference sequence). The RNA, about 0.45 to 1 ug, was put through reverse transcription using random hexamers. TCRdb used MiXCR to reprocess the immunoSEQ multiplex PCR reads, holding one entry per CDR3 protein. Of 250,000 to 350,000 distinct CDR3 sequences listed, more than 75% are singletons. The sample taken for sequencing was CD8+ T cells from PBMCs. J is TRBJ1-1 and V is TRBV7-9; weak D call: TRBD1 (6 bases). The source of this sequence is a human donor with multiple sclerosis. The CDR3 DNA is TGTGCCAGCAGGCCGGACAGCGCCACTGAAGCTTTCTTT. It is translated as CASRPDSATEAFF.